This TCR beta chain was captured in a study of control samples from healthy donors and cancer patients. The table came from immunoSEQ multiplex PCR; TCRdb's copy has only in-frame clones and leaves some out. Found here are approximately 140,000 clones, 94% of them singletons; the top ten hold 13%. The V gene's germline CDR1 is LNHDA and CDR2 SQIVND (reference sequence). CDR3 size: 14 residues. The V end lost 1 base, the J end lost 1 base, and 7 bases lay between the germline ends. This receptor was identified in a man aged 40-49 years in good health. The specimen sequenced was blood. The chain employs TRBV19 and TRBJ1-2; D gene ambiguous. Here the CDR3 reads CASSIGRDNYGYTF. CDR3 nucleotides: TGTGCCAGTAGTATAGGTCGTGATAACTATGGCTACACCTTC.